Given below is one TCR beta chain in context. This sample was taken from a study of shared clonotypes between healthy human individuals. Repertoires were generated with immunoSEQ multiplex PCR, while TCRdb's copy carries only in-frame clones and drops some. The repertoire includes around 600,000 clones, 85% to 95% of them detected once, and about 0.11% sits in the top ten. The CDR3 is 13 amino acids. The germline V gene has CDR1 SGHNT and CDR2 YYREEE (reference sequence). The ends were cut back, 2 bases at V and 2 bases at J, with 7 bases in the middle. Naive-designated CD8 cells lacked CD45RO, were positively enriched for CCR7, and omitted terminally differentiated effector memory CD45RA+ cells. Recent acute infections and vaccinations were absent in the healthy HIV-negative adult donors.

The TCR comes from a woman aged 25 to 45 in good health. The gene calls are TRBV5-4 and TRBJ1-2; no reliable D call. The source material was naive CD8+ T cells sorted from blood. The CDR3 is CASSFDGNYGYTF. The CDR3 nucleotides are TGTGCCAGCAGCTTCGACGGAAACTATGGCTACACCTTC.